This entry lists 24 T cell receptor beta chains sequenced from one sample in a study of T cells in Graves' hyperthyroidism and ophthalmopathy. RNA transcripts provided the source from which TCR beta CDR3 regions were amplified. RT-PCR in the first round (using the HTBI primer set) targeted the TCR CDR3. Each CDR3 protein is one row after TCRdb ran MiXCR on the multiplex PCR reads. The table shows about 640,000 distinct CDR3 sequences, with 40% to 55% occurring only once. The sequenced sample consisted of peripheral blood or thyroid tissue (not recorded which). The origin of the receptors is an adult man with Graves' disease, either hyperthyroidism or ophthalmopathy (not recorded which).

The chain carries TRBV7-8 and TRBJ2-7; D might be TRBD1 or TRBD2, each matching 6 bases. Trimming left V 4 bases short and J 3 bases short, with 13 bases between. The CDR3 totals 14 residues. The V gene's germline CDR1 is SGHVS and CDR2 FQNEAQ. CDR3 sequence: CASSWGARGYEQYF. For the CDR3, the DNA is TGTGCCAGCAGCTGGGGGGCCAGGGGCTACGAGCAGTACTTC.

This chain connects TRBV29-1 to TRBJ1-2; the match to TRBD1 covers 12 bases. V gave up 6 bases and J gave up 4 bases; unmatched junction bases: 3. CDR3 length equals 13 residues. Germline V gene data show CDR1 as SQVTM and CDR2 as ANQGSEA. The CDR3 bases are TGCAGCGTGGGGACAGGGGGCTTCTATGGCTACACCTTC. Protein product: CSVGTGGFYGYTF.

The CDR3 nucleotides read TGCAGCGTTGGAGAACCAGGGGACACTGAAGCTTTCTTT. Translation gives CSVGEPGDTEAFF. V usage is TRBV29-1 and J usage is TRBJ1-1, with a possible D match to TRBD1 (6 bases). The V and J ends lost 4 bases and 3 bases respectively, with 12 bases between them. CDR3 length: 13 residues. Germline V CDR1 and CDR2: SQVTM, ANQGSEA.

This clonotype was picked up one time. The chain carries TRBV14 and TRBJ1-2; perhaps TRBD1 as D (6 bases). Germline CDR1 reads SGHDN; CDR2 reads FVKESK. The germline V and J ends were trimmed by 4 bases and 0 bases, with 12 bases remaining between them. The CDR3 consists of 15 residues. Written as DNA, the CDR3 is TGTGCCAGCAGCCTCCGGACAGACACTAACTATGGCTACACCTTC. Protein sequence: CASSLRTDTNYGYTF.

This clonotype was counted at least ten times. The V call is TRBV7-2, the J call TRBJ2-2; D is unresolved. The ends were cut back, 1 base at V and 7 bases at J, with 10 bases in the middle. Germline V gene lookup returns CDR1 SGHTA and CDR2 FQGNSA. CDR3 size: 14 residues. This chain's CDR3 is CASSLVGMSGELFF. CDR3 nucleotide sequence: TGTGCCAGCAGCTTAGTTGGGATGAGCGGGGAGCTGTTTTTT.

The chain has TRBV12-3 or TRBV12-4 and TRBJ1-2; D possibly corresponds to TRBD1 (6 bases). This CDR3 has 14 residues. Trimming removed 5 bases at V and 2 bases at J, with 12 bases between. The CDR3 protein is CASSKGTTNYGYTF. The CDR3, as DNA: TGTGCCAGCAGTAAAGGGACAACAAACTATGGCTACACCTTC.

V is TRBV2 and J is TRBJ1-2; D remains unclear. The CDR3 consists of 15 residues. Trimming took 0 bases from V and 3 from J, leaving 11 bases between them. Germline lookup yields CDR1 SNHLY and CDR2 FYNNEI. DNA for the CDR3: TGTGCCAGCAGTGAAGCAGGGATCCTACACTATGGCTACACCTTC. This translates into CASSEAGILHYGYTF.

This chain joins TRBV10-3 and TRBJ1-5; unclear D gene. V was pared by 3 bases and J by 2 bases, with 14 bases between. Germline CDR1 and CDR2: ENHRY and SYGVKD. The CDR3 sequence is 16 residues long. The CDR3: CAISDGRRAGNQPQHF. CDR3 nucleotide sequence: TGTGCCATCAGTGACGGCAGGCGAGCGGGCAATCAGCCCCAGCATTTT.

In this sample, this clonotype turned up a few times. The chain recombines TRBV20-1 with TRBJ1-2, with D possibly matching TRBD1 (5 bases). CDR3 length equals 14 residues. V was shortened by 3 bases and J by 4 bases, with 15 bases between the two germline ends. Per the germline V gene, CDR1 is DFQATT and CDR2 is SNEGSKA (reference sequence). CDR3 DNA sequence: TGCAGTGCTAGCGGAGGGGACGATGGCTATGGCTACACCTTC. It yields the protein CSASGGDDGYGYTF.

On this clonotype: This could be a read error, since a much larger clone is one nucleotide away. The chain employs TRBV2 and TRBJ1-1; D ambiguous. Between the trimmed V and J ends, which lost 6 bases and 3 bases, there was a span of 8 bases. Germline V gene sequence: CDR1 SNHLY, CDR2 FYNNEI. CDR3 length: 12 residues. The CDR3 DNA follows: TGTGCCAGCAGCTTTACCCACACTGAAGCTTTCTTT. Its protein product is CASSFTHTEAFF.

This clonotype was seen at least ten times. This rearrangement joins TRBV29-1 to TRBJ2-5; a weak D match, TRBD1 (6 bases). CDR1 and CDR2 (germline): SQVTM, ANQGSEA. The CDR3 has 13 residues. Trimming shortened V by 6 bases and J by 1 base, and 12 bases separated the two germline ends. Here the CDR3 reads CSVADRLQETQYF. CDR3 DNA: TGCAGCGTGGCGGACAGACTCCAAGAGACCCAGTACTTC.

Points on this clonotype: With a much larger clone just one base away, this may be a read error. V is TRBV7-6 and J is TRBJ2-7; D is undetermined. This CDR3 is built from 13 residues. The V end lost 5 bases, the J end lost 6 bases, and 14 bases lay between the germline ends. CDR1 and CDR2 (germline): SGHVS, FNYEAQ. The CDR3 is CASSAAEWAEQYF. The CDR3 nucleotides read TGTGCCAGCAGCGCAGCTGAGTGGGCCGAGCAGTACTTC.

This chain connects TRBV12-3 or TRBV12-4 to TRBJ1-1, with 9 nucleotides matching TRBD1. The CDR3 is 15 amino acids. J lost 2 bases, V lost 6 bases, and 7 bases had no gene match. The CDR3 DNA follows: TGTGCCAGCAGGATCTGGACAGGGGACAACACTGAAGCTTTCTTT. It codes for CASRIWTGDNTEAFF.

In the case of this clonotype: This may be a read error, as it is one base from a much larger clone. The chain recombines TRBV7-8 with TRBJ1-1; TRBD1 agrees at 9 bases. Germline CDR1 and CDR2: SGHVS and FQNEAQ. The CDR3 has 16 amino acids. V was pared by 4 bases and J by 5 bases, with 11 bases of the junction left unmatched. The CDR3 region has the DNA TGTGCCAGCAGCTCCTTTCTTCACGGACAGGGGACTGAAGCTTTCTTT. Amino acids: CASSSFLHGQGTEAFF.

The chain carries TRBV19 and TRBJ1-1; 8 positions match TRBD1. This CDR3 is 16 amino acids long. Trimming cost V 2 bases and J 0 bases; bases outside gene matches: 5. Germline CDR1 reads LNHDA; CDR2 reads SQIVND (reference sequence). The CDR3 DNA reads as TGTGCCAGTAGTATAACGACAGGGGTTTTGAACACTGAAGCTTTCTTT. This sequence encodes CASSITTGVLNTEAFF.

This chain links TRBV20-1 with TRBJ2-7, with D possibly being TRBD2 (6 bases). Trimming shortened V by 5 bases and J by 3 bases, and 14 bases separated the two germline ends. Germline CDR1 reads DFQATT; CDR2 reads SNEGSKA (reference sequence). The CDR3 extends over 13 amino acids. The CDR3 coding sequence is TGCAGTGCTGCGGGACTCCCTGGCTACGAGCAGTACTTC. Its translation: CSAAGLPGYEQYF.

Only a few counts were recorded for this clonotype. The chain recombines TRBV6-6 with TRBJ2-5; a weak D match, TRBD2 (5 bases). The germline gives CDR1 MNHNY, CDR2 SVGAGI (reference sequence). Trimming pared 4 bases from V and 4 bases from J, leaving 19 bases between. The length of the CDR3 is 16 residues. The CDR3 reads CASSSKLDLRRETQYF. DNA for the CDR3: TGTGCCAGCAGTTCGAAACTAGATCTAAGACGAGAGACCCAGTACTTC.

The rearrangement uses TRBV24-1 and TRBJ2-5; D perhaps matches TRBD1 (6 bases). V was trimmed by 1 base and J by 1 base, leaving 12 bases between them. Germline assignment: CDR1 KGHDR and CDR2 SFDVKD. This CDR3 is 16 amino acids long. CDR3 region: CATSDFSTGLQETQYF. The DNA of the CDR3 is TGTGCCACCAGTGATTTTTCGACAGGACTCCAAGAGACCCAGTACTTC.

A few counts support this clonotype. The CDR3 region is CSARPGYSNQPQHF. The CDR3 DNA sequence: TGCAGTGCTAGACCGGGTTATAGCAATCAGCCCCAGCATTTT. This chain uses TRBV20-1 with TRBJ1-5; D is ambiguous. The CDR3 is 14 residues long. Trimming took 2 bases from V and 0 from J, leaving 8 bases between them. CDR1 is DFQATT and CDR2 is SNEGSKA in the germline V gene (reference sequence).

This clonotype showed up just a few times. The chain couples TRBV6-5 to TRBJ1-1, with unresolved D. Germline loops: CDR1 MNHEY, CDR2 SVGAGI. Trimming stripped 5 bases from V and 11 bases from J, with 15 bases between. This CDR3 is built from 12 residues. The CDR3 coding sequence is TGTGCCAGCAGTGATGCAGGTGCGAGGGCTTTCTTT. It specifies CASSDAGARAFF.

The CDR3 bases are TGTGCCAGCAGCTTGGAGGCCCGGTCTCCGGGAAACACCATATATTTT. This codes for CASSLEARSPGNTIYF. The chain is built from TRBV7-9 and TRBJ1-3; D is unresolved. V was pared by 3 bases and J by 4 bases, with 16 bases between. Germline V gene data show CDR1 as SEHNR and CDR2 as FQNEAQ (reference sequence). The length of the CDR3 is 16 residues.

In this sample, this clonotype turned up many times. This sequence joins TRBV10-3 and TRBJ1-1; 7 nucleotides line up with TRBD1. V lost 0 bases to trimming and J lost 3 bases; unmatched junction nucleotides: 4. Germline V gives CDR1 ENHRY, CDR2 SYGVKD. The length of the CDR3 is 15 residues. Here the CDR3 DNA reads TGTGCCATCAGTGAGTCGACAGGGCCTCACACTGAAGCTTTCTTT. This gives the protein CAISESTGPHTEAFF.

This clonotype was detected only a few times. The chain recombines TRBV6-6 with TRBJ1-5, with D unresolved. The germline V and J ends were trimmed by 6 bases and 6 bases, with 15 bases remaining between them. The CDR3 consists of 14 residues. Germline V gene lookup returns CDR1 MNHNY and CDR2 SVGAGI (reference sequence). CDR3 region: CASSQGIDGQPQHF. The CDR3 DNA reads TGTGCCAGCAGCCAAGGGATAGATGGTCAGCCCCAGCATTTT.

V gene TRBV20-1 combines with J gene TRBJ2-7; 7 positions agree with TRBD1. CDR1 and CDR2 (germline): DFQATT, SNEGSKA (reference sequence). With V trimmed by 6 bases and J by 2 bases, 13 bases remained unmatched. The length of the CDR3 is 15 residues. CDR3 in amino acids: CSASSDGDSTYEQYF. CDR3 nucleotide sequence: TGCAGTGCCAGCAGCGACGGGGACAGTACCTACGAGCAGTACTTC.